This T cell receptor beta chain was observed in a study of shared clonotypes between healthy human individuals (dated by TCRdb to 2018 to 2021). Study-level background: A couple of women and a few men aged 18 to 49 years were included in the cohort. To estimate repertoire size and how much clonotype sharing occurs between individuals, the study deeply sequenced the blood TCR repertoires of several healthy adults. To increase sequencing depth and limit assay-specific biases, TCR repertoire library preparation and sequencing were carried out by different laboratories using diverse techniques. Per donor, leukapheresis produced somewhere between about 0.94 and 9 billion PBMCs.

Donors were healthy HIV-negative adults with no recently reported acute infections or vaccinations. Every donor was a Caucasian adult residing in Nashville, Tennessee, USA. In the unsorted samples, some 94 million PBMCs were counted, and genomic DNA was extracted using the QIAamp DNA Blood Mini kit. Blood was obtained by leukapheresis, after which PBMCs were separated by Ficoll-Histopaque density gradient centrifugation and cryopreserved in liquid nitrogen vapor phase. What the authors observed across the whole study: Pairwise subsampling led to the expectation that sequencing depth would affect the degree of clonotype sharing among donors. Sampling was restricted to blood, and TCR repertoires in tissue are likely to differ from TCR repertoires in blood. Because the study included only a small number of donors, the genetic and exposure-history diversity represented was limited.

In this sample, this clone turned up many times. What this receptor recognizes is not known. Base quality data are lacking; no much larger clone is found one base away. Using the deep immunoSEQ assay, TCR CDR3 regions were amplified from genomic DNA by multiplex PCR. For each cell subset, the extracted genomic DNA was distributed evenly across all wells of several immunoSEQ 96-well plates, and each plate served as one replicate. For unsorted PBMC, roughly 330 ng genomic DNA, equal to tens of thousands of T cell genomes, was loaded into each replicate PCR. Unsorted PBMC genomic DNA was sequenced across ten immunoSEQ deep assay plates. The purified libraries were quantified using a Qubit 3.0 fluorometer, sized with a Bioanalyzer 2100, and then quantified again using the KAPA Library Quantification kit. A separate single-read 150-cycle Illumina NextSeq 550 flow cell was used to sequence each immunoSEQ 96-well plate. In the source study's methods: The immunoSEQ output contained only junctional sequences without quality scores, so filtering could not match that applied to full-length reads. Sequences were annotated with PyIR, a Python wrapper for IgBLAST v1.9, and V/J genes and CDR3 were assigned using IMGT germline references. Reads were filtered out if the reads had weak V/J assignments (E-value above 1e-6), no CDR3, stop codons, out-of-frame junctions, or ambiguous translated residues. V3J clonotypes were defined as sequences sharing an identical inferred V gene, J gene, and CDR3 amino acid sequence. Percentage overlap between repertoires was computed as shared unique clonotypes divided by the size of the smaller repertoire. Three approaches were used to assess repertoire richness: RTK rarefaction, the Chao1 estimator, and Recon v2.1 estimates of unobserved clonotypes. The source is immuneACCESS, and TCRdb retained only in-frame sequences with V and J called. Part of the clones is not carried over; for the studies checked, unresolved V genes explain less than half of this, and the remainder is unexplained. The V and J calls and clone size are taken from that table; D and trimming were inferred from the DNA. The sample includes over 400,000 clones, with more than 75% observed a single time. In total, the top ten clones hold around 12% of the sample.

The sample comprised PBMCs. This TCR was recovered from a woman between 40 and 55 years old in good health. Some clones in this sample may be carry-over from other donors' samples.

This receptor carries the CDR3 CAIRTGHLPNTGELFF. The DNA reads TGTGCCATCAGGACTGGACATCTCCCGAACACCGGGGAGCTGTTTTTT. Recombination linked TRBV10-3 to TRBJ2-2, with TRBD1 perhaps the D gene, on 5 matching bases. V drops 6 bases and J drops 0 bases, leaving 14 bases in between. For CDR1 and CDR2, the germline V gene lists ENHRY and SYGVKD. Spanning cysteine to phenylalanine, the CDR3 consists of 16 amino acids. This entry keeps only the CDR3 DNA: 48 bases, framed from base 1.